Each of the 30 T cell receptor beta chains below was sequenced from the same sample in a study of blood T cell repertoires in COVID-19 (dated by TCRdb to about 2020). To prepare the library, the immunoSEQ multiplex PCR assay was applied. This immuneACCESS table, as held by TCRdb, lists in-frame sequences with V and J called but not all clones. Of the missing ones, under half trace to an unresolved V gene in checked studies; the others have no known cause. Counted in this sample were around 54,000 clones; roughly 79% of them appeared once. The ten largest account for over 4.5% of the sample. Material: peripheral blood. Every receptor here comes from a woman aged 60-75 years with acute or convalescent COVID-19.

V is TRBV6-5 and J is TRBJ1-1, with D unresolved. Germline loops: CDR1 MNHEY, CDR2 SVGAGI. V shed 8 bases and J shed 4 bases, with 20 bases lying between them. This CDR3 region has 15 residues. In DNA, the CDR3 is TGTGCCAGCCGCCGCGACGGCCTAGGAGCCACTGAAGCTTTCTTT. This codes for CASRRDGLGATEAFF.

The chain employs TRBV5-1 and TRBJ1-5, with D maybe TRBD1 (5 bases). In germline, CDR1 is SGHRS, CDR2 YFSETQ. The V gene lost 1 base and the J gene lost 7 bases, with 15 bases spanning the gap. CDR3 length: 15 amino acids. CDR3: CASSLTAGQGQPQHF. CDR3 in DNA: TGCGCCAGCAGCTTGACTGCAGGGCAAGGACAGCCCCAGCATTTT.

The chain joins TRBV9 to TRBJ1-4, with D hard to call. Per the germline V gene, CDR1 is SGDLS and CDR2 is YYNGEE. Trimming left V 4 bases short and J 0 bases short, with 13 bases between. The CDR3 spans 16 residues. The CDR3 spells CASSSHHSSTNEKLFF. The CDR3 region has the DNA TGTGCCAGCAGCTCCCACCACTCATCAACTAATGAAAAACTGTTTTTT.

The J gene is TRBJ2-7, the V gene TRBV7-3; 8 nucleotides line up with TRBD2. Germline-derived CDR1 and CDR2 are SGHTA and FQGTGA. The V and J ends lost 2 bases and 7 bases, in that order; junction bases with no gene match: 10. This CDR3 contains 15 residues. The DNA for the CDR3 is TGTGCCAGCAGCTTAGACAGCGGGGGCAAGGGGGAGCAGTACTTC. As protein: CASSLDSGGKGEQYF.

This chain joins TRBV5-4 and TRBJ1-1; 9 bases fit TRBD1. Germline CDR1 reads SGHNT; CDR2 reads YYREEE (reference sequence). This CDR3 is 15 amino acids long. J was trimmed by 4 bases and V by 0 bases; bases with no gene match: 4. CDR3 in amino acids: CASSLGTGGPTEAFF. The CDR3 DNA reads TGTGCCAGCAGCTTGGGAACAGGGGGCCCCACTGAAGCTTTCTTT. The whole variable domain, remainder taken from reference TRBV5-4 and TRBJ1-1, is ETGVTQSPTHLIKTRGQQVTLRCSSQSGHNTVSWYQQALGQGPQFIFQYYREEENGRGNFPPRFSGLQFPNYSSELNVNALELDDSALYLCASSLGTGGPTEAFFGQGTRLTVV.

The chain links TRBV11-2 to TRBJ1-5; D possibly corresponds to TRBD1 (6 bases). Germline CDR1 reads SGHAT; CDR2 reads FQNNGV. The CDR3 contains 16 residues. Between the trimmed V and J ends, which lost 5 bases and 0 bases, there was a span of 14 bases. The CDR3 spells CASSPGTTYSNQPQHF. CDR3 DNA: TGTGCCAGCAGCCCGGGGACAACGTATAGCAATCAGCCCCAGCATTTT.

CDR3 protein: CASTSDRVSYEQYF. In DNA form, the CDR3 reads TGTGCCAGCACCTCAGACAGGGTCTCCTACGAGCAGTACTTC. The V and J genes are TRBV6-5 and TRBJ2-7; 7 nucleotides match TRBD1. Germline lookup yields CDR1 MNHEY and CDR2 SVGAGI. Trimming took 7 bases from V and 0 from J; bases not matched to a gene: 6. The CDR3 runs to 14 residues.

This clone was recorded only once. The rearrangement links TRBV10-3 to TRBJ2-5, with a weak D call TRBD2 (6 bases). This CDR3 is built from 16 residues. With 0 bases removed from V and 5 bases from J, the gap between germline ends came to 16 bases. Germline CDR1 is ENHRY and CDR2 is SYGVKD. The CDR3 region is CAISESGRGARETQYF. In DNA, the CDR3 is TGTGCCATCAGTGAGTCCGGGCGGGGAGCTCGGGAGACCCAGTACTTC.

The chain employs TRBV24-1 and TRBJ2-5, with a tentative D call TRBD2 (6 bases). This CDR3 is built from 14 residues. With 4 bases removed from V and 4 bases from J, the gap between germline ends came to 12 bases. Per germline, CDR1 KGHDR and CDR2 SFDVKD. CDR3 in amino acids: CATSDPRDSETQYF. CDR3 coding DNA: TGTGCCACCAGTGACCCCCGGGACTCAGAGACCCAGTACTTC.

The rearrangement joins TRBV19 to TRBJ1-2; D unresolved. The V end was cut by 1 base, the J end by 0 bases, with 3 bases between. The CDR3 contains 13 residues. The germline V gene encodes CDR1 LNHDA and CDR2 SQIVND (reference sequence). Here the CDR3 reads CASSIVANYGYTF. CDR3 sequence (DNA): TGTGCCAGTAGTATAGTAGCTAACTATGGCTACACCTTC.

The CDR3 here is CASTLQGRAYGYTF. The CDR3 DNA reads as TGTGCCAGCACCCTACAGGGAAGGGCTTATGGCTACACCTTC. This chain links TRBV28 with TRBJ1-2, with D perhaps TRBD1 (6 bases). This CDR3 comprises 14 residues. Deletions cut 7 bases from V and 5 bases from J, with 17 bases between. Germline V gene lookup returns CDR1 MDHEN and CDR2 SYDVKM.

The sample holds one count of this clone. J is TRBJ2-2 and V is TRBV2; 7 bases agree with TRBD1. The CDR3 sequence is 15 residues long. Germline lookup yields CDR1 SNHLY and CDR2 FYNNEI. J lost 4 bases, V lost 4 bases, and 6 bases had no gene match. The CDR3 DNA reads as TGTGCCAGCAGTGCGTCGCCAGGGGGCACCGGGGAGCTGTTTTTT. It yields the protein CASSASPGGTGELFF.

The gene calls are TRBV6-1 and TRBJ1-2; 8 nucleotides match TRBD1. Germline CDR1 and CDR2: MNHNS and SASEGT. The CDR3 length is 15 residues. J lost 7 bases, V lost 0 bases, and 7 bases had no gene match. In DNA, the CDR3 is TGTGCCAGCAGTGAAGCGGACAGGGCTAGGGGTGGCTACACCTTC. As protein: CASSEADRARGGYTF.

The rearrangement links TRBV4-2 to TRBJ2-5, with a weak D call TRBD2 (5 bases). This CDR3 spans 14 amino acids. V dropped 4 bases and J dropped 5 bases, with 14 bases sitting between them. Germline CDR1 is LGHNA and CDR2 is YNFKEQ. The CDR3 DNA is TGTGCCAGCAGCCCTAGCCGGAAGAGGGAGACCCAGTACTTC. Residues: CASSPSRKRETQYF.

This chain links TRBV28 with TRBJ1-2; D is unclear. The CDR3 spans 17 residues. Between the trimmed V and J ends, which lost 6 bases and 2 bases, there was a span of 22 bases. Per the germline V gene, CDR1 is MDHEN and CDR2 is SYDVKM. The CDR3, as DNA: TGTGCCAGCAGCCCTCGAGACTCCCTATCCCTGAACTATGGCTACACCTTC. Its protein is CASSPRDSLSLNYGYTF.

The V gene is TRBV19, the J gene TRBJ2-7, with 10 positions matching TRBD1. The CDR3 totals 15 residues. Germline V gives CDR1 LNHDA, CDR2 SQIVND (reference sequence). V shed 5 bases and J 4 bases; nucleotides not matched to a gene: 8. CDR3 in amino acids: CASSVGGTGAYEQYF. As DNA, the CDR3 is TGTGCCAGTAGTGTCGGGGGGACAGGGGCGTACGAGCAGTACTTC.

J is TRBJ2-7 and V is TRBV10-3; tentative D call: TRBD1 (6 bases). CDR1 is ENHRY, CDR2 SYGVKD, per germline. The V end was cut by 4 bases, the J end by 3 bases, with 10 bases between. The CDR3 loop spans 13 amino acids. CDR3 sequence reads: CAISGGQIYEQYF. The CDR3 nucleotides are TGTGCCATCAGTGGGGGACAAATCTACGAGCAGTACTTC.

V gene TRBV27 combines with J gene TRBJ1-2; TRBD1 agrees at 9 bases. The CDR3 spans 12 residues. Losses at the gene ends were 6 bases for V and 6 bases for J; bases not matched to a gene: 2. From germline, CDR1 is MNHEY and CDR2 SMNVEV (reference sequence). This CDR3 is CASSGTGNGYTF. The CDR3, as DNA: TGTGCCAGCAGCGGGACAGGGAATGGCTACACCTTC.

CDR3 protein: CASSLRATGPTLRNQPQHF. CDR3 nucleotide sequence: TGTGCCAGCAGCTTAAGGGCGACAGGGCCCACCCTCCGCAATCAGCCCCAGCATTTT. The chain joins TRBV7-8 to TRBJ1-5, with 7 bases identical to TRBD1. The CDR3 runs to 19 residues. CDR1 is SGHVS, CDR2 FQNEAQ, per germline. The ends lost 2 bases at V and 2 bases at J; junction bases unmatched: 15.

The chain links TRBV2 to TRBJ2-7, with TRBD1 matching 8 bases. The germline V gene encodes CDR1 SNHLY and CDR2 FYNNEI. V dropped 7 bases and J dropped 1; count of bases not matched to a gene: 12. The CDR3 has 16 amino acids. The chain's CDR3 is CASIPKGRTGSYEQYF. Here the CDR3 DNA reads TGTGCCAGCATCCCCAAGGGAAGGACAGGGTCCTACGAGCAGTACTTC.

The chain joins TRBV5-1 to TRBJ1-1; no clear D. V gave up 0 bases and J gave up 6 bases, with 21 bases separating them. The V gene's germline CDR1 is SGHRS and CDR2 YFSETQ. The CDR3 runs to 17 residues. The CDR3: CASSLDRGMAQAAEAFF. The CDR3, as DNA: TGCGCCAGCAGCTTGGATCGGGGAATGGCCCAGGCGGCTGAAGCTTTCTTT.

This chain connects TRBV3-1 (or the pseudogene TRBV3-2) to TRBJ2-1, with 11 bases that match TRBD2. Germline V lookup: CDR1 LGHDT, CDR2 YNNKEL (reference sequence). V shed 1 base and J 5 bases; nucleotides not matched to a gene: 13. This CDR3 has 19 amino acids. Here the CDR3 reads CASSQVSFFTSGGHNEQFF. DNA of the CDR3: TGTGCCAGCAGCCAAGTTTCCTTCTTTACTAGCGGGGGCCACAATGAGCAGTTCTTC.

This clone was seen once. The V call is TRBV9, the J call TRBJ2-2; D perhaps matches TRBD1 (6 bases). CDR1 is SGDLS, CDR2 YYNGEE, per germline. The length of the CDR3 is 16 residues. The V end was cut by 0 bases, the J end by 4 bases, with 13 bases between. CDR3 residues: CASSVGQGRGTGELFF. DNA of the CDR3: TGTGCCAGCAGCGTAGGTCAGGGGAGAGGCACCGGGGAGCTGTTTTTT.

The J gene is TRBJ2-7, the V gene TRBV28, with D perhaps TRBD1 (6 bases). Germline V gene lookup returns CDR1 MDHEN and CDR2 SYDVKM. This CDR3 contains 13 residues. Trimming took 5 bases from V and 3 from J, leaving 11 bases between them. The CDR3 DNA reads TGTGCCAGCAGTGAGGACAGCTTCTACGAGCAGTACTTC. It is translated as CASSEDSFYEQYF.

This clone has more than one count but fewer than ten. The rearrangement links TRBV5-4 to TRBJ1-3; 7 bases align to TRBD1. Trimming at V came to 5 bases and at J to 4 bases, leaving 3 bases not matched to a gene. The CDR3 runs to 13 residues. The germline gives CDR1 SGHNT, CDR2 YYREEE (reference sequence). DNA of the CDR3: TGTGCCAGCAGGGAGGACAGGGGAAACACCATATATTTT. Its protein product is CASREDRGNTIYF. The variable domain in full, completed from reference TRBV5-4 and TRBJ1-3, reads ETGVTQSPTHLIKTRGQQVTLRCSSQSGHNTVSWYQQALGQGPQFIFQYYREEENGRGNFPPRFSGLQFPNYSSELNVNALELDDSALYLCASREDRGNTIYFGEGSWLTVV.

The chain employs TRBV5-8 and TRBJ1-5; the match to TRBD1 covers 7 bases. V lost 4 bases and J lost 2; bases outside the gene matches: 9. CDR1 and CDR2 (germline): SGHTS, YDEGEE. CDR3 size: 16 residues. CDR3: CASSPYRGSGNQPQHF. The CDR3 DNA follows: TGTGCCAGCAGCCCCTACAGGGGAAGTGGCAATCAGCCCCAGCATTTT.

The chain links TRBV7-9 to TRBJ2-1, with TRBD2 matching 11 bases. CDR1 and CDR2 (germline): SEHNR, FQNEAQ (reference sequence). V lost 4 bases, J lost 10 bases, and 9 bases stayed unmatched. The CDR3 runs 15 residues. The CDR3 nucleotides are TGTGCCAGCAGCTCCCCCGGGACTAGCGGTGGCGAGCAGTTCTTC. This gives the protein CASSSPGTSGGEQFF.

The CDR3 region has the DNA TGTGCCAGCAGGGGACACCGGCCGCTTGCTGAAGCTTTCTTT. Translated: CASRGHRPLAEAFF. The chain uses TRBV28 and TRBJ1-1; tentative D call: TRBD1 (6 bases). CDR1 is MDHEN, CDR2 SYDVKM, per germline. The CDR3 consists of 14 residues. Trimming removed 6 bases from V and 6 bases from J, with 17 bases in between.

This chain links TRBV18 with TRBJ1-1; no clear D gene. CDR3 length equals 15 residues. Germline values: CDR1 KGHSH, CDR2 LQKENI. Trimming shortened V by 3 bases and J by 4 bases, and 15 bases separated the two germline ends. Here the CDR3 DNA reads TGTGCCAGCTCACCGTTGCTCGGAAGCGGCACTGAAGCTTTCTTT. Translated, it gives CASSPLLGSGTEAFF.

The chain uses TRBV28 and TRBJ1-5; 7 nucleotides line up with TRBD1. Trimming cost V 7 bases and J 4 bases; bases outside gene matches: 7. This CDR3 is 14 amino acids long. Germline CDR1 and CDR2: MDHEN and SYDVKM. CDR3 DNA: TGTGCCAGCATAGGACAGGCGCTAAATCAGCCCCAGCATTTT. Residues: CASIGQALNQPQHF.